This is a list of T cell receptor beta chains from one sample in a study of T-cell reconstitution after alpha-beta-depleted transplantation in children. TCRdb passed the PCR reads through MiXCR, listing each CDR3 protein once. The sample has under 300,000 distinct CDR3 sequences, 11% seen once. Here the sequenced sample was peripheral blood, taken 180 days after TCRalphabeta/CD19-depleted stem cell transplant. The receptors were gathered from a male patient between 2 and 10 years old who had a stem cell transplant for chronic granulomatous disease, so the T cells may come from the graft donor. Both conserved end residues are part of each CDR3. D genes are given only for firm matches. Size tells how often a clone was seen (once, few, many) or the class of an expanded clone, and some rows leave it out.

j_call d_call v_call clone_size cdr3_nt cdr3_aa
TRBJ1-5 . TRBV6-1 few TGTGCCACCCTTCCGGGAGGGTCTAGCAATCAGCCCCAGCATTTT CATLPGGSSNQPQHF
TRBJ2-6 . TRBV7-9 many TGTGCCAGCAGCTTAGTATCCGGGAGCTCTGGGGCCAACGTCCTGACTTTC CASSLVSGSSGANVLTF
TRBJ2-7 . TRBV15 many TGTGCCACCAGCCCGTTTAGGGGGGGACAAAACGAGCAGTACTTC CATSPFRGGQNEQYF
TRBJ2-1 TRBD1 TRBV7-2 many TGTGCCAGCAGCCCCGTCTGGGACAGGGATGTCAATGAGCAGTTCTTC CASSPVWDRDVNEQFF
TRBJ2-1 TRBD2 TRBV11-2 many TGTGCCAGCAGCTCTTTGACTAGCGGGACGTACAATGAGCAGTTCTTC CASSSLTSGTYNEQFF
TRBJ1-2 TRBD1 TRBV7-9 many TGTGCCAGCAGCTTCCAGTCCCCATCAGGGGGGGATGGCTACACCTTC CASSFQSPSGGDGYTF
TRBJ2-7 TRBD2 TRBV20-1 many TGCAGTGCCGCGACTAGCGGTTACTACGAGCAGTACTTC CSAATSGYYEQYF
TRBJ2-5 . TRBV7-2 many TGTGCCAGCAGACCCTCCGGGGACCTACAAGAGACCCAGTACTTC CASRPSGDLQETQYF
TRBJ2-7 TRBD1 TRBV5-5 many TGTGCCAGCAGCCGTTTATGGGACAGGGGTATGGGCGAGCAGTACTTC CASSRLWDRGMGEQYF
TRBJ1-1 . TRBV5-1 many TGCGCCAGCAGCTCAGAGAGGAACACTGAAGCTTTCTTT CASSSERNTEAFF
TRBJ2-3 . TRBV6-1 many TGTGCCAGCGATGTGGGCAGGGGCACAGATACGCAGTATTTT CASDVGRGTDTQYF
TRBJ2-1 TRBD1 TRBV6-6 many TGTGCCAGCAGTTCCCCCCGGGACAGGGGTAGAAATGAGCAGTTCTTC CASSSPRDRGRNEQFF
TRBJ1-1 . TRBV13 many TGTGCCAGCAGCTTAGAGTCCTCCACTGAAGCTTTCTTT CASSLESSTEAFF
TRBJ1-5 . TRBV28 . TGTGACAGCAGTTTCGTGTCACAGATCCCGCGGCATTTT CDSSFVSQIPRHF
TRBJ2-5 . TRBV20-1 many TGCAGTGCTAGAGATCGGGCTAGTCAAGAGACCCAGTACTTC CSARDRASQETQYF
TRBJ2-2 . TRBV12-3/TRBV12-4 many TGTGCCAGCAGCTACGCGGGGACCGGGGAGCTGTTTTTT CASSYAGTGELFF
TRBJ2-5 . TRBV29-1 many TGCAGCGTGCTCTACACTGCGGAGACCCAGTACTTC CSVLYTAETQYF
TRBJ2-6 . TRBV6-5 few TGTGCCAGCAGTTACCCAAGTAGGTTCTCTGGGGCCAACGTCCTGACTTTC CASSYPSRFSGANVLTF
TRBJ1-6 TRBD1 TRBV11-1 many TGTGCCAGCAGCTTAGAGACAGGGGGCCGAACAAGATATAATTCACCCCTCCACTTT CASSLETGGRTRYNSPLHF
TRBJ2-1 TRBD2 TRBV7-3 many TGTGCCAGCAGACTGCCGGGACTAGCAAGCAATGAGCAGTTCTTC CASRLPGLASNEQFF
TRBJ2-1 . TRBV28 many TGTGCCAGCAGTTTCGGGCATGGGGTCAGCTCCTACAATGAGCAGTTCTTC CASSFGHGVSSYNEQFF
TRBJ2-5 TRBD1 TRBV7-2 many TGTGCCAGCAGCCGAAACAGGGGAAGGGAGACCCAGTACTTC CASSRNRGRETQYF
TRBJ2-1 TRBD1 TRBV7-6 many TGTGCCAGCAGCCTGGGACAGGGTTCCCCGAGCTCCTACAATGAGCAGTTCTTC CASSLGQGSPSSYNEQFF
TRBJ2-1 . TRBV3-1 many TGTGCCAGCAGCCAAATCAATGAGCAGTTCTTC CASSQINEQFF
TRBJ1-2 TRBD1 TRBV2 . TGTGCCAGCAGTGAGGGACAGGGGTATGGCTACACCTTC CASSEGQGYGYTF
TRBJ1-1 . TRBV24-1 many TGTGCCACCCAAGACCCTAACACTGAAGCTTTCTTT CATQDPNTEAFF
TRBJ2-7 . TRBV29-1 many TGCAGCGTTGAGGTCAGCTTTTCCTACGAGCAGTACTTC CSVEVSFSYEQYF
TRBJ2-7 TRBD2 TRBV9 many TGTGCCAGCAGCGTAGCTATTACTAGCGGGGAACACGAGCAGTACTTC CASSVAITSGEHEQYF
TRBJ2-1 TRBD1 TRBV6-2/TRBV6-3 many TGTGCCAGCAGTCCCCCTACAGGGGGGGAGCAGTTCTTC CASSPPTGGEQFF
TRBJ2-7 . TRBV5-4 . TGTGCCAGCAGCTTGGGGGGCGCGGGGGAGCAGTACTTC CASSLGGAGEQYF
TRBJ2-7 . TRBV29-1 few TGCAGCGTTGAATTGGACCGGGAATACGAGCAGTACTTC CSVELDREYEQYF
TRBJ1-2 . TRBV29-1 many TGCAGCGTTGCCAGTAACTATGGCTACACCTTC CSVASNYGYTF
TRBJ2-7 . TRBV13 many TGTGCCAGCAGTCACACACAGGGTATATCCTACGAGCAGTACTTC CASSHTQGISYEQYF
TRBJ2-3 TRBD1 TRBV20-1 many TGCAGTGCTGCGGGACAGGGCAACACAGATACGCAGTATTTT CSAAGQGNTDTQYF
TRBJ2-7 TRBD2 TRBV11-2 many TGTGCCAGCAGCATCGGACTAGCGGGATTCTACGAGCAGTACTTC CASSIGLAGFYEQYF
TRBJ2-3 . TRBV5-4 few TGTGCCAGCAGCCCCGGGGGCCCACGTTCACATACGCAGTATTTT CASSPGGPRSHTQYF
TRBJ2-5 . TRBV5-1 many TGCGCCAGCAAAACTAGCTCCGGTGAGACCCAGTACTTC CASKTSSGETQYF
TRBJ2-3 . TRBV12-3/TRBV12-4 many TGTGCCAGCAGGACGGGACATCTCGCAGATACGCAGTATTTT CASRTGHLADTQYF
TRBJ1-2 . TRBV4-3 many TGCGCCAGCAGCCAATCCAGGGGTTTCGATGGCTACACCTTC CASSQSRGFDGYTF
TRBJ2-6 . TRBV29-1 few TGCAGCGTGCAACTAGCAGGGGGGTCCGGGGCCAACGTCCTGACTTTC CSVQLAGGSGANVLTF
TRBJ1-1 TRBD1 TRBV29-1 many TGCAGCGTTGCTGTCCCGGGACAGGGGATGAACACTGAAGCTTTCTTT CSVAVPGQGMNTEAFF
TRBJ1-5 . TRBV27 many TGTGCCAGCAGTTTATCCAGAACGGGGCAGCCCCAGCATTTT CASSLSRTGQPQHF
TRBJ2-3 . TRBV28 many TGTGCCAGTAATGCCAGGGGTATGGGCACAGATACGCAGTATTTT CASNARGMGTDTQYF
TRBJ1-2 TRBD1 TRBV24-1 many TGTGCCACCAGTGCCTCACGGACAGGGGGCGGGAACTATGGCTACACCTTC CATSASRTGGGNYGYTF
TRBJ2-5 . TRBV12-3/TRBV12-4 few TGTGCCAGCAGTCCTCTAGACGGGGGTAGGGAGACCCAGTACTTC CASSPLDGGRETQYF
TRBJ1-1 . TRBV7-8 many TGTGCCAGCAGCTTTTCTCAGGGGAACACTGAAGCTTTCTTT CASSFSQGNTEAFF
TRBJ2-2 . TRBV7-2 many TGTGCCAGCAGCTTAGGCTCGCTCGGGGGCTCCCCCACCGGGGAGCTGTTTTTT CASSLGSLGGSPTGELFF
TRBJ1-5 TRBD1 TRBV10-3 many TGTGCCATCAGTGAGTTCGACAGGGGGACAGATAGCAATCAGCCCCAGCATTTT CAISEFDRGTDSNQPQHF
TRBJ2-2 . TRBV15 many TGTGCCACCAGCAGCGGGAGACCCGGGGAGCTGTTTTTT CATSSGRPGELFF
TRBJ2-2 . TRBV11-2 many TGTGCCAGCAGCTTAGAGGGGGCCAGGAACACCGGGGAGCTGTTTTTT CASSLEGARNTGELFF
TRBJ2-1 . TRBV20-1 many TGCAGTGCCCGATACATTAATGAGCAGTTCTTC CSARYINEQFF
TRBJ2-4 . TRBV7-3 many TGTGCCAGCAGCGCGATCGGGCGGGGCATTCAGTACTTC CASSAIGRGIQYF
TRBJ2-1 TRBD2 TRBV20-1 many TGCAGTGCTAGAGATCTCTCGACTAGCGGGAGGGATGAGCAGTTCTTC CSARDLSTSGRDEQFF
TRBJ1-1 . TRBV29-1 many TGCAGCGTTGAGACGAACACTGAAGCTTTCTTT CSVETNTEAFF
TRBJ2-2 . TRBV18 many TGTGCCAGCTCTCCTGGACAGTGGGGACAACCTACCGGGGAGCTGTTTTTT CASSPGQWGQPTGELFF
TRBJ2-7 . TRBV20-1 many TGCAGTGCTAGAGATTTGGACAAGGGATCCTACGAGCAGTACTTC CSARDLDKGSYEQYF
TRBJ2-3 TRBD2 TRBV10-1 many TGCGCCAGCAGTGAAACTAGCGGGATCACAGATACGCAGTATTTT CASSETSGITDTQYF
TRBJ2-1 . TRBV19 few TGTGCCAGTAGTATAGTGTTTTGGTCGGGACCATCCCCCTACAATGAGCAGTTCTTC CASSIVFWSGPSPYNEQFF